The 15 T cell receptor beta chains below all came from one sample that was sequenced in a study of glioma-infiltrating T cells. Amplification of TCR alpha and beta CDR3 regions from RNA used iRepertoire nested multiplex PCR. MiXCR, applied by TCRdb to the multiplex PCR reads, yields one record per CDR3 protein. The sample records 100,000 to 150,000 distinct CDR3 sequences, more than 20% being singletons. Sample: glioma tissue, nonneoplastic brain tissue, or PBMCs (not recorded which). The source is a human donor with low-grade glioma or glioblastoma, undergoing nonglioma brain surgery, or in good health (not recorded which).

The CDR3 region is CASSQEGQGASTDTQYF. The CDR3 bases are TGCGCCAGCAGCCAAGAGGGACAGGGAGCGAGCACAGATACGCAGTATTTT. J is TRBJ2-3 and V is TRBV4-1, with 9 bases that match TRBD1. Trimming cost V 0 bases and J 0 bases; bases outside gene matches: 4. The CDR3 is 17 amino acids. Germline-derived CDR1 and CDR2 are MGHRA and YSYEKL.

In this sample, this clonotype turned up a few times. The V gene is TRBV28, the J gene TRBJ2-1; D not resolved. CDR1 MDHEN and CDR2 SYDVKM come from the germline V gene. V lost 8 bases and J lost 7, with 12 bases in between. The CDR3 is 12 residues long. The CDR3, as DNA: TGTGCCAGCTTAAGGTCAACGAATGAGCAGTTCTTC. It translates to CASLRSTNEQFF. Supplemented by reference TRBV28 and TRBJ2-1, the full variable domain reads DVKVTQSSRYLVKRTGEKVFLECVQDMDHENMFWYRQDPGLGLRLIYFSYDVKMKEKGDIPEGYSVSREKKERFSLILESASTNQTSMYLCASLRSTNEQFFGPGTRLTVL.

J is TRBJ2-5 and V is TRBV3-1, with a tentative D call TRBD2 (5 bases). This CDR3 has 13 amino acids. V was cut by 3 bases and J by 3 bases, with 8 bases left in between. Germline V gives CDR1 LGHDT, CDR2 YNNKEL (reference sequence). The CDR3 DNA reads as TGTGCCAGCAGCCACGCCGGGAAAGAGACCCAGTACTTC. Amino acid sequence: CASSHAGKETQYF.

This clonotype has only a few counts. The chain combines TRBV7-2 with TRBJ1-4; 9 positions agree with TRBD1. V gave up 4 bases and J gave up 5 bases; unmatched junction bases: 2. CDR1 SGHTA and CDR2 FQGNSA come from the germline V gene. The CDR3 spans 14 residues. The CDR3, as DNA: TGTGCCAGCAGCTCCGGGACAGGGAATGAAAAACTGTTTTTT. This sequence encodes CASSSGTGNEKLFF.

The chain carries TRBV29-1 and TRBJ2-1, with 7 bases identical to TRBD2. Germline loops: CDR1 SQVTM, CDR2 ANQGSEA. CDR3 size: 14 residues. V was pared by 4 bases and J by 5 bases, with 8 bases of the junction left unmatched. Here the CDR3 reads CSVGGGDYNNEQFF. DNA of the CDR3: TGCAGCGTTGGGGGAGGGGATTATAACAATGAGCAGTTCTTC.

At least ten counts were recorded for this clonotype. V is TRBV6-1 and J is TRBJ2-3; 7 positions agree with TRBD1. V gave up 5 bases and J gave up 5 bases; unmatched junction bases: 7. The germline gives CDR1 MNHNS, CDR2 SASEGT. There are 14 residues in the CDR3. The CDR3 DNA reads TGTGCCAGCAGTCTGCAAGGGGGCGGAGATACGCAGTATTTT. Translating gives CASSLQGGGDTQYF.

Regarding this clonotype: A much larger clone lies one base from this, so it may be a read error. CDR3 loop: CASSFPLLGPGQMNTKAFF. The CDR3 DNA follows: TGTGCCAGCAGTTTCCCCCTTCTCGGACCGGGACAGATGAACACTAAAGCTTTCTTT. V gene TRBV28 combines with J gene TRBJ1-1, with 7 bases lining up with TRBD1. The CDR3 length is 19 residues. Germline V CDR1 and CDR2: MDHEN, SYDVKM.

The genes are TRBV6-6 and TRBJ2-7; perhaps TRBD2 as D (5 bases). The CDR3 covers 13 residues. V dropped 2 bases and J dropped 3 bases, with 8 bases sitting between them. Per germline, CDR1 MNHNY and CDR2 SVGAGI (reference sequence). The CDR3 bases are TGTGCCAGCAGTTACCTGGACTTCTACGAGCAGTACGTC. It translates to CASSYLDFYEQYV.

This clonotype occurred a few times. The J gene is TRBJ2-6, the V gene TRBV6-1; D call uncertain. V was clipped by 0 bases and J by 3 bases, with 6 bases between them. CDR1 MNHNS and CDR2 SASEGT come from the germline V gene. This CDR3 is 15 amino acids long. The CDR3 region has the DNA TGTGCCAGCAGTGAAGCGCCGGGTGGGGCCAACGTCCTGACTTTC. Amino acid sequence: CASSEAPGGANVLTF.

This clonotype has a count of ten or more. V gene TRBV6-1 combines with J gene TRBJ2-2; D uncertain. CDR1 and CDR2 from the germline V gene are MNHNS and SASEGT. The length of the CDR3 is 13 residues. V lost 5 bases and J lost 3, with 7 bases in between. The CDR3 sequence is CASSSMDTGELFF. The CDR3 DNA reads TGTGCCAGCAGTTCGATGGACACCGGGGAGCTGTTTTTT.

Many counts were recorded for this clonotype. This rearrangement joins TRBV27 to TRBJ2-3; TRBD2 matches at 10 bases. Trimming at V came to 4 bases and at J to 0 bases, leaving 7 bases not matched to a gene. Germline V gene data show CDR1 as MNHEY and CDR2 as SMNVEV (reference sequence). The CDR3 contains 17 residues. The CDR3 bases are TGTGCCAGCAGTTCCTGGACTAGCGGCACTAGCACAGATACGCAGTATTTT. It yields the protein CASSSWTSGTSTDTQYF.

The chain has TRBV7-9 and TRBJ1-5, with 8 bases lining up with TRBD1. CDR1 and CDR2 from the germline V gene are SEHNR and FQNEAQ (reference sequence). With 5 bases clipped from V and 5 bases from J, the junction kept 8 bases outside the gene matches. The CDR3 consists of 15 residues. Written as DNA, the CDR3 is TGTGCCAGCAGCGTTACAGGGGGGGTTGATCAGCCCCAGCATTTT. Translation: CASSVTGGVDQPQHF.

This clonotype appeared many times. The CDR3 DNA follows: TGTGCCAGCAGTCCCGAGGGGGGCAGGGGCCATGGCTACACCTTC. Residues: CASSPEGGRGHGYTF. The chain employs TRBV25-1 and TRBJ1-2, with D possibly TRBD1 on 6 matching bases. The CDR3 loop spans 15 amino acids. Between the trimmed V and J ends, which lost 5 bases and 6 bases, there was a span of 19 bases. The germline CDR1 and CDR2 sequences are MGHDK and SYGVNS.

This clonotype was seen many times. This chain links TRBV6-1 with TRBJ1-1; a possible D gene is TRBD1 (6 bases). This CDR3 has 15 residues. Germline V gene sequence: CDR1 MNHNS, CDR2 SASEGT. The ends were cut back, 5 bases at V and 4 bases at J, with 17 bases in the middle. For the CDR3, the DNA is TGTGCCAGCAGTTTATCAGGGGATCAGACCACTGAAGCTTTCTTT. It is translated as CASSLSGDQTTEAFF.

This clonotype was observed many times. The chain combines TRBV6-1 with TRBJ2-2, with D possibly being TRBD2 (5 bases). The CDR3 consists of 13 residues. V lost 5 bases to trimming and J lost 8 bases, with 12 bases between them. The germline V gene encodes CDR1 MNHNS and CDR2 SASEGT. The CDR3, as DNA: TGTGCCAGCAGTTCTCCGGGGTCAGGGGAGCTGTTTTTT. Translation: CASSSPGSGELFF.